The 25 T cell receptor beta chains below all came from one sample that was sequenced in a study of blood T cells in healthy people across ages. Primers used in a second PCR of about 7 to 12 cycles were a sample-barcoded 5' primer and a J-beta primer mix. One entry per CDR3 protein, called by TCRdb with MiXCR from the 5' RACE reads. The table lists 850,000 to 1,300,000 distinct CDR3 sequences, around 43% of them singletons, with 18% in the top ten. The sequenced material came from blood. All receptors derive from a woman aged 55-70 years in good health.

About this clonotype itself: Relative to the germline gene, one junction end is altered; a read error may explain this. This sequence joins TRBV12-3 or TRBV12-4 and TRBJ2-4, with TRBD2 as a possible D gene (6 bases). CDR3 length: 17 residues. Written as DNA, the CDR3 is TGTACCAGCAGCGCGGGACGCCCCTTACTAGCCAAAAACATTCAGTACTTC. It codes for CTSSAGRPLLAKNIQYF.

This clonotype was detected only a few times. The chain is built from TRBV20-1 and TRBJ2-7; the D call may be TRBD1 or TRBD2 (5 bases each). V was trimmed by 6 bases and J by 4 bases, leaving 19 bases between them. CDR1 is DFQATT, CDR2 SNEGSKA, per germline (reference sequence). This CDR3 is 14 amino acids long. Here the CDR3 DNA reads TGCAGTGCCATAGCGAGGCAGGGTGGATACGAGCAGTACTTC. It codes for CSAIARQGGYEQYF.

The chain is built from TRBV20-1 and TRBJ2-3; 11 nucleotides match TRBD2. The germline CDR1 and CDR2 sequences are DFQATT and SNEGSKA (reference sequence). This CDR3 spans 18 amino acids. After removal of 4 bases from V and 4 bases from J, the junction contained 16 bases not matched to a gene. The CDR3 loop reads CSAKKLAGETRGPDTQYF. DNA for the CDR3: TGCAGTGCTAAGAAACTAGCGGGAGAAACGCGTGGCCCAGATACGCAGTATTTT.

V usage is TRBV28 and J usage is TRBJ2-2; no firm D call. The CDR3 length is 12 residues. V was trimmed by 4 bases and J by 5 bases, leaving 5 bases between them. CDR1 and CDR2 from the germline V gene are MDHEN and SYDVKM. CDR3 residues: CASSSPTGELFF. The CDR3 DNA sequence: TGTGCCAGCAGTTCTCCTACCGGGGAGCTGTTTTTT.

In this sample, this clonotype turned up a few times. The gene calls are TRBV15 and TRBJ2-3; D is undetermined. V lost 1 base and J 5 bases, leaving 10 bases between the germline ends. CDR3 length: 14 residues. The germline V gene encodes CDR1 LNHNV and CDR2 YYDKDF (reference sequence). The CDR3 DNA reads as TGTGCCACCAGCAGAGGGAGCGTTGAAGATACGCAGTATTTT. It translates to CATSRGSVEDTQYF.

The V and J genes are TRBV3-1 and TRBJ1-1; 10 bases line up with TRBD1. Trimming took 2 bases from V and 4 from J; bases not matched to a gene: 7. The CDR3 spans 16 residues. Germline-derived CDR1 and CDR2 are LGHDT and YNNKEL (reference sequence). For the CDR3, the DNA is TGTGCCAGCAGCCAACTGACAGGGGGCTCGGGCACTGAAGCTTTCTTT. This codes for CASSQLTGGSGTEAFF. The whole variable domain, filled in from reference TRBV3-1 and TRBJ1-1, reads DTAVSQTPKYLVTQMGNDKSIKCEQNLGHDTMYWYKQDSKKFLKIMFSYNNKELIINETVPNRFSPKSPDKAHLNLHINSLELGDSAVYFCASSQLTGGSGTEAFFGQGTRLTVV.

This sequence joins TRBV7-9 and TRBJ2-7, with TRBD2 identical over 11 bases. This CDR3 comprises 13 residues. Germline V gene lookup returns CDR1 SEHNR and CDR2 FQNEAQ (reference sequence). V lost 10 bases to trimming and J lost 4 bases; unmatched junction nucleotides: 6. CDR3 sequence reads: CATSGTSGYEQYF. Here the CDR3 DNA reads TGTGCCACCTCCGGGACTAGCGGTTACGAGCAGTACTTC.

This sequence joins TRBV20-1 and TRBJ2-1; TRBD1 agrees at 7 bases. With V trimmed by 4 bases and J by 0 bases, 3 bases remained unmatched. The CDR3 is 14 amino acids. The germline V gene has CDR1 DFQATT and CDR2 SNEGSKA (reference sequence). The CDR3 loop reads CSATDRVSYNEQFF. The CDR3 nucleotides are TGCAGTGCTACCGACAGGGTCTCCTACAATGAGCAGTTCTTC.

The chain joins TRBV15 to TRBJ2-5; the match to TRBD2 covers 9 bases. Trimming took 0 bases from V and 0 from J; bases not matched to a gene: 2. Germline CDR1 and CDR2: LNHNV and YYDKDF (reference sequence). The CDR3 covers 16 residues. CDR3 sequence reads: CATSRELAGNQETQYF. The CDR3 DNA is TGTGCCACCAGCAGAGAGCTAGCGGGAAACCAAGAGACCCAGTACTTC.

The chain carries TRBV7-9 and TRBJ2-1, with D unclear. The ends were cut back, 2 bases at V and 4 bases at J, with 6 bases in the middle. Germline CDR1 SEHNR, CDR2 FQNEAQ (reference sequence). The CDR3 has 13 residues. DNA for the CDR3: TGTGCCAGCAGCTTACACGAGTACAATGAGCAGTTCTTC. Translation: CASSLHEYNEQFF.

This chain connects TRBV30 to TRBJ2-2, with TRBD2 matching 9 bases. Trimming removed 4 bases from V and 3 bases from J; junction bases left unmatched: 12. This CDR3 comprises 17 residues. Germline CDR1 and CDR2: GTSNPN and SVGIG (reference sequence). As DNA, the CDR3 is TGTGCCTGGAAGATCGCCCTTAGCGGGAGACACACCGGGGAGCTGTTTTTT. Its protein product is CAWKIALSGRHTGELFF.

This rearrangement joins TRBV7-6 to TRBJ2-4; 7 nucleotides align to TRBD2. Per germline, CDR1 SGHVS and CDR2 FNYEAQ. Unmatched junction bases numbered 14, after V lost 8 bases and J lost 13 bases. The CDR3 is 13 amino acids. The CDR3 DNA follows: TGTGCCAGCTCAGCGGGACCAGCCGGGGAGCAGTACTTC. It yields the protein CASSAGPAGEQYF.

About this clonotype: One end of the junction does not line up with germline, which may come from a read error. V gene TRBV27 combines with J gene TRBJ2-4, with 10 bases aligning to TRBD1. Germline values: CDR1 MNHEY, CDR2 SMNVEV (reference sequence). CDR3 length: 14 amino acids. The CDR3 sequence is CASGSWTGGNVQYF. The CDR3 nucleotides read TGTGCCAGCGGCTCCTGGACAGGGGGAAACGTTCAGTACTTC.

The sample holds a few counts of this clonotype. V and J are TRBV5-1 and TRBJ2-5; possibly TRBD1 for D (6 bases). Trimming took 0 bases from V and 5 from J, leaving 14 bases between them. The CDR3 contains 15 residues. The germline V gene has CDR1 SGHRS and CDR2 YFSETQ. This chain's CDR3 is CASSLGTAVSETQYF. CDR3 coding DNA: TGCGCCAGCAGCTTGGGGACAGCAGTGTCGGAGACCCAGTACTTC.

The table lists this clonotype with a count of one. At one of its ends the junction is not consistent with the germline gene, which may arise from a read error. This chain uses TRBV4-1 with TRBJ2-1; D not resolved. The CDR3 extends over 17 amino acids. Germline values: CDR1 MGHRA, CDR2 YSYEKL. CDR3 sequence (DNA): TGCGCCAGCAGCCAAGATGGTGGGCTAGTGGCTGGCAATGAGCATTTCTTC. It encodes CASSQDGGLVAGNEHFF.

This clonotype has just a few counts. J is TRBJ1-5 and V is TRBV27; TRBD1 might be the D (6 bases). CDR3 size: 15 residues. The germline V gene encodes CDR1 MNHEY and CDR2 SMNVEV (reference sequence). Between the trimmed V and J ends, which lost 2 bases and 2 bases, there was a span of 10 bases. CDR3: CASSLEGVGNQPQHF. As DNA, the CDR3 is TGTGCCAGCAGTTTAGAGGGGGTTGGCAATCAGCCCCAGCATTTT.

On this clonotype: This may be a read error: a much more frequent sequence differs by one nucleotide. V is TRBV13 and J is TRBJ2-1; 14 bases are shared with TRBD2. The CDR3 has 15 amino acids. J lost 7 bases, V lost 5 bases, and 4 bases had no gene match. Germline CDR1 and CDR2: PRHDT and FYEKMQ (reference sequence). Here the CDR3 DNA reads TGTGCCAGCAGCACGGGACTAGCGGGAGTAAATGAGCAGTTCTTC. Its translation: CASSTGLAGVNEQFF.

The rearrangement links TRBV10-3 to TRBJ1-5, with TRBD1 as a possible D gene (5 bases). Germline V gene sequence: CDR1 ENHRY, CDR2 SYGVKD. V lost 3 bases and J 2 bases, leaving 8 bases between the germline ends. This CDR3 spans 14 amino acids. CDR3 sequence reads: CAISEGVGNQPQHF. The CDR3 DNA reads as TGTGCCATCAGTGAAGGGGTGGGCAATCAGCCCCAGCATTTT.

J is TRBJ2-7 and V is TRBV7-8; D remains unclear. V gave up 1 base and J gave up 2 bases, with 12 bases separating them. CDR3 length equals 15 residues. Germline values: CDR1 SGHVS, CDR2 FQNEAQ. This CDR3 is CASSLDATPTYEQYF. The DNA for the CDR3 is TGTGCCAGCAGCTTAGACGCAACTCCAACCTACGAGCAGTACTTC.

This clonotype was observed a single time. The chain recombines TRBV6-5 with TRBJ2-1, with 7 bases lining up with TRBD1. The junction had 14 bases not matched to a gene; V was cut back by 0 bases and J by 6 bases. Germline V gives CDR1 MNHEY, CDR2 SVGAGI. The CDR3 length is 18 residues. The CDR3 reads CASSYSSPGGAPGNEQFF. The CDR3 region has the DNA TGTGCCAGCAGTTACTCCAGTCCAGGGGGAGCCCCCGGCAATGAGCAGTTCTTC.

The V call is TRBV20-1, the J call TRBJ2-1; the match to TRBD2 covers 12 bases. With 2 bases clipped from V and 9 bases from J, the junction kept 5 bases outside the gene matches. CDR3 length: 14 amino acids. The germline V gene encodes CDR1 DFQATT and CDR2 SNEGSKA (reference sequence). CDR3 DNA: TGCAGTGCTAGACCGCTAGCGGGAGGGGGTGAGCAGTTCTTC. Translated, it gives CSARPLAGGGEQFF.

This sequence joins TRBV10-2 and TRBJ2-4; D call uncertain. The tail of the sequence fits TRBJ2-5 better, so the J call may be wrong. Germline V gene sequence: CDR1 WSHSY, CDR2 SAAADI. The CDR3 runs to 15 residues. The CDR3 sequence: CASSEYGPVQETQYF. DNA for the CDR3: TGCGCCAGCAGTGAGTACGGACCGGTCCAAGAGACCCAGTACTTC.

This clonotype was seen only a few times. The chain carries TRBV6-6 and TRBJ2-5; no reliable D call. V lost 5 bases to trimming and J lost 5 bases, with 9 bases between them. The CDR3 has 12 amino acids. From germline, CDR1 is MNHNY and CDR2 SVGAGI (reference sequence). CDR3 bases: TGTGCCAGCAGTGGCCCCGATGAGACCCAGTACTTC. Translation gives CASSGPDETQYF.

Regarding this clonotype: One junction end disagrees with the germline gene, perhaps due to a read error. The V and J genes are TRBV20-1 and TRBJ2-5; the match to TRBD2 covers 10 bases. This CDR3 comprises 15 residues. Germline V lookup: CDR1 DFQATT, CDR2 SNEGSKA (reference sequence). The CDR3 sequence: CSAAPAGGNQEAQYF. CDR3 in DNA: TGCAGTGCTGCCCCAGCGGGAGGGAACCAAGAGGCCCAGTACTTC.

This clonotype was counted once. The V call is TRBV24-1, the J call TRBJ2-3; TRBD2 aligns across 7 bases. This CDR3 is built from 17 residues. Trimming took 4 bases from V and 2 from J; bases not matched to a gene: 11. Germline V CDR1 and CDR2: KGHDR, SFDVKD. The CDR3 coding sequence is TGTGCCACCAGTGACCCGGGAGGCAGAAGATTCACAGATACGCAGTATTTT. Protein: CATSDPGGRRFTDTQYF.